The 22 T cell receptor beta chains presented below share a single source sample, sequenced in a study of circulating and synovial CD4+ cells in juvenile arthritis. The assay was immunoSEQ multiplex PCR, and TCRdb's table has in-frame clones only and misses some. The sample yields 30,000 to 40,000 clones, nearly 95% seen once. The sample taken for sequencing was CD4+ T cells from blood. The receptors were sampled from a human donor with juvenile idiopathic arthritis.

The chain has TRBV6-5 and TRBJ2-2; the D is unclear. CDR1 is MNHEY and CDR2 is SVGAGI in the germline V gene. The CDR3 runs 13 residues. The V end was cut by 11 bases, the J end by 1 base, with 11 bases between. The CDR3 protein is CAVSRGNTGELFF. In DNA form, the CDR3 reads TGTGCCGTTAGTCGCGGGAACACCGGGGAGCTGTTTTTT.

V gene TRBV15 combines with J gene TRBJ1-3, with a tentative D call TRBD1 (5 bases). V dropped 0 bases and J dropped 3 bases, with 9 bases sitting between them. The CDR3 covers 15 residues. Germline lookup yields CDR1 LNHNV and CDR2 YYDKDF (reference sequence). The CDR3 nucleotides read TGTGCCACCAGCAGAGAGGGGGGGGGTGGAAACACCATATATTTT. Its translation is CATSREGGGGNTIYF.

The J gene is TRBJ2-7, the V gene TRBV11-2; perhaps TRBD1 as D (5 bases). CDR3 length: 14 residues. CDR1 SGHAT and CDR2 FQNNGV come from the germline V gene. Trimming left V 0 bases short and J 3 bases short, with 9 bases between. The CDR3 is CASSLDRENYEQYF. CDR3 bases: TGTGCCAGCAGCTTAGACAGGGAAAACTACGAGCAGTACTTC.

The genes are TRBV10-3 and TRBJ1-5; D is ambiguous. CDR1 and CDR2 (germline): ENHRY, SYGVKD. The ends were cut back, 3 bases at V and 5 bases at J, with 5 bases in the middle. This CDR3 spans 12 amino acids. The CDR3: CAISDPYQPQHF. In nucleotides, the CDR3 is TGTGCCATCAGTGACCCATATCAGCCCCAGCATTTT.

This chain connects TRBV11-2 to TRBJ2-1; TRBD2 agrees at 9 bases. Trimming took 1 base from V and 6 from J; bases not matched to a gene: 4. The CDR3 contains 15 residues. CDR1 and CDR2 from the germline V gene are SGHAT and FQNNGV. This CDR3 reads CASSLAAGGSNEQFF. The CDR3 region has the DNA TGTGCCAGCAGCTTAGCGGCGGGAGGGTCCAATGAGCAGTTCTTC.

The V gene is TRBV27, the J gene TRBJ1-2; 7 bases align to TRBD1. The J segment lost 6 bases and the V segment lost 5 bases, leaving 9 bases of the junction unmatched. The germline gives CDR1 MNHEY, CDR2 SMNVEV (reference sequence). The CDR3 totals 14 residues. This chain's CDR3 is CASSPQTGSNGYTF. The DNA for the CDR3 is TGTGCCAGCAGTCCGCAGACAGGGTCGAATGGCTACACCTTC.

Comment on this clone: At one end, the junction sequence differs from germline, possibly due to a read error. The chain is built from TRBV7-2 and TRBJ1-2; 11 bases line up with TRBD1. This CDR3 contains 11 residues. The V gene's germline CDR1 is SGHTA and CDR2 FQGNSA. For the CDR3, the DNA is TGTGCCAGCAGCGGGACAGGGGGGAATGGCTTC. It is translated as CASSGTGGNGF.

The chain links TRBV2 to TRBJ2-7, with 7 bases matching TRBD2. The germline gives CDR1 SNHLY, CDR2 FYNNEI. The CDR3 consists of 14 residues. The V gene end was trimmed by 0 bases and the J gene end by 7 bases; junction bases not matched to a gene: 6. As DNA, the CDR3 is TGTGCCAGCAGTGAAGCGTGGGGAGGGATAGAGCAGTACTTC. Its translation is CASSEAWGGIEQYF.

This clone occurred once. This chain links TRBV27 with TRBJ2-3, with D perhaps matching TRBD2 (6 bases). Germline V gene lookup returns CDR1 MNHEY and CDR2 SMNVEV (reference sequence). The V and J ends lost 7 bases and 2 bases respectively, with 19 bases between them. The CDR3 is 16 residues long. The CDR3 reads CASKFSPGELTDTQYF. The CDR3 bases are TGTGCCAGCAAGTTTTCACCGGGGGAGCTCACAGATACGCAGTATTTT.

CDR3 DNA: TGTGCCAGCAGCCAGCAGTCGGGGGGCCTGAACACCGGGGAGCTGTTTTTT. It encodes CASSQQSGGLNTGELFF. J is TRBJ2-2 and V is TRBV4-2; tentatively, D is TRBD2 (7 bases). Germline lookup yields CDR1 LGHNA and CDR2 YNFKEQ. Trimming took 3 bases from V and 1 from J, leaving 15 bases between them. This CDR3 comprises 17 residues.

The chain uses TRBV7-9 and TRBJ2-3; 7 positions agree with TRBD2. The V gene end was trimmed by 5 bases and the J gene end by 2 bases; junction bases not matched to a gene: 4. The CDR3 extends over 14 amino acids. Germline CDR1 is SEHNR and CDR2 is FQNEAQ (reference sequence). In DNA form, the CDR3 reads TGTGCCAGCAGCCTGGGACTACCCACAGATACGCAGTATTTT. Translated: CASSLGLPTDTQYF.

The V and J genes are TRBV7-2 and TRBJ2-7; 8 nucleotides match TRBD2. Germline V lookup: CDR1 SGHTA, CDR2 FQGNSA. The CDR3 has 19 residues. Trimming cost V 4 bases and J 0 bases; bases outside gene matches: 17. Written as DNA, the CDR3 is TGTGCCAGCAGCTCAAGCACACCTCTCAGCGGGGGTCGCTCCTACGAGCAGTACTTC. Translated: CASSSSTPLSGGRSYEQYF.

The chain employs TRBV2 and TRBJ1-1; D possibly corresponds to TRBD1 (6 bases). Germline assignment: CDR1 SNHLY and CDR2 FYNNEI. V was shortened by 6 bases and J by 7 bases, with 15 bases between the two germline ends. The CDR3 is made up of 13 amino acids. DNA of the CDR3: TGTGCCAGCAGCTACAGGGTGGGGGATGAAGCTTTCTTT. It yields the protein CASSYRVGDEAFF.

The chain joins TRBV11-2 to TRBJ2-3; 8 bases line up with TRBD2. This CDR3 is built from 14 residues. Trimming at V came to 3 bases and at J to 1 base, leaving 0 bases not matched to a gene. CDR1 is SGHAT and CDR2 is FQNNGV in the germline V gene. The CDR3 DNA follows: TGTGCCAGCAGCTTTAGCGGGGGCACAGATACGCAGTATTTT. Amino acid sequence: CASSFSGGTDTQYF.

The V and J genes are TRBV7-2 and TRBJ2-3; 13 bases are shared with TRBD2. CDR1 and CDR2 from the germline V gene are SGHTA and FQGNSA. This CDR3 is 14 amino acids long. With V trimmed by 6 bases and J by 3 bases, 0 bases remained unmatched. CDR3 residues: CASRLAGGTDTQYF. Here the CDR3 DNA reads TGTGCCAGCAGACTAGCGGGGGGGACAGATACGCAGTATTTT.

This sequence joins TRBV28 and TRBJ2-3, with 11 bases fitting TRBD2. Germline CDR1 reads MDHEN; CDR2 reads SYDVKM. The CDR3 totals 15 residues. V trimming: 7 bases; J trimming: 2 bases; junction bases outside the gene matches: 5. The CDR3 protein is CASTGLAGITDTQYF. The CDR3 DNA reads TGTGCCAGCACCGGACTAGCGGGTATCACAGATACGCAGTATTTT. Based on the CDR3 plus reference TRBV28 and TRBJ2-3, the full variable domain is DVKVTQSSRYLVKRTGEKVFLECVQDMDHENMFWYRQDPGLGLRLIYFSYDVKMKEKGDIPEGYSVSREKKERFSLILESASTNQTSMYLCASTGLAGITDTQYFGPGTRLTVL.

This clone appeared a single time. The chain uses TRBV4-3 and TRBJ2-5; 7 bases agree with TRBD2. Germline loops: CDR1 LGHNA, CDR2 YSLEER. The CDR3 loop spans 14 amino acids. V gave up 5 bases and J gave up 5 bases; unmatched junction bases: 8. The CDR3 loop is CASSKAGVRETQYF. CDR3 in DNA: TGCGCCAGCAGCAAGGCGGGGGTGAGGGAGACCCAGTACTTC.

The CDR3 nucleotides are TGTGCCAGCCGGAGGGGTGAATATGGCTACACCTTC. As protein: CASRRGEYGYTF. The gene calls are TRBV6-5 and TRBJ1-2; a weak D match, TRBD1 (5 bases). Germline values: CDR1 MNHEY, CDR2 SVGAGI. This CDR3 contains 12 residues. The V and J ends lost 8 bases and 5 bases respectively, with 12 bases between them.

The J gene is TRBJ1-2, the V gene TRBV27; 10 positions agree with TRBD1. V was pared by 2 bases and J by 0 bases, with 3 bases of the junction left unmatched. Germline CDR1 MNHEY, CDR2 SMNVEV (reference sequence). This CDR3 has 16 residues. DNA of the CDR3: TGTGCCAGCAGTTTAGGGACAGGGGTCTCTAACTATGGCTACACCTTC. Translated: CASSLGTGVSNYGYTF.

This clone was recorded only once. The chain carries TRBV18 and TRBJ2-7, with 8 bases fitting TRBD2. Germline V gene sequence: CDR1 KGHSH, CDR2 LQKENI. V shed 3 bases, J shed 6 bases, and the junction held 13 bases outside the gene matches. The CDR3 covers 16 residues. CDR3 nucleotides: TGTGCCAGCTCACCCCCGGGTAGCGGGATTTCAGTCGAGCAGTACTTC. This codes for CASSPPGSGISVEQYF.

This clone has just one count. This sequence joins TRBV28 and TRBJ1-1; 7 positions match TRBD1. The CDR3 contains 14 residues. Per germline, CDR1 MDHEN and CDR2 SYDVKM. The trim removed 5 bases at V and 4 bases at J, leaving 7 bases unmatched. The chain's CDR3 is CASSTPGQPTEAFF. The CDR3 DNA is TGTGCCAGCAGTACCCCGGGACAGCCCACTGAAGCTTTCTTT.

A remark on this clone: Compared with germline, one end of the junction differs, possibly owing to a read error. The chain links TRBV28 to TRBJ2-7; the match to TRBD2 covers 9 bases. Per the germline V gene, CDR1 is MDHEN and CDR2 is SYDVKM. The CDR3 extends over 13 amino acids. CDR3 region: CASNLAGAYEQYF. In DNA, the CDR3 is TGTGCCAGCAATTTAGCGGGGGCCTACGAGCAGTACTTC.